The entry below gives a single T cell receptor (beta chain) sequence along with its context. Its antigen is unidentified. The time point is: blood from clinic visit 5 months post-surgery; TSC patient then seizure free. Only cases whose brain tissue showed the highest T cell transcript signatures were sequenced. Patients received at least one anti-epileptic drug before surgery. Repertoires were generated with immunoSEQ multiplex PCR, while TCRdb's copy carries only in-frame clones and drops some. The table shows 340,000 or so clones, with 93% occurring only once. The data originate from a study of brain T cells in children with intractable seizures. General study findings and limits: Pre- and post-surgery blood differed in depth, so pre-surgery absences may be undersampling. HCMV serostatus was not known, and viral specificity came from CDR3 similarity only.

Sequencing was performed on peripheral blood, taken roughly 5 months after surgery. The TCR comes from a boy younger than two with tuberous sclerosis and intractable seizures.

The CDR3 protein is CASSLGTGGEQYF. The CDR3 nucleotides read TGTGCCAGCAGCTTAGGGACAGGGGGCGAGCAGTACTTC. The chain has TRBV11-2 and TRBJ2-7; 10 nucleotides align to TRBD1. The J segment lost 6 bases and the V segment lost 1 base, leaving 0 bases of the junction unmatched. This CDR3 region has 13 residues. CDR1 is SGHAT and CDR2 is FQNNGV in the germline V gene.